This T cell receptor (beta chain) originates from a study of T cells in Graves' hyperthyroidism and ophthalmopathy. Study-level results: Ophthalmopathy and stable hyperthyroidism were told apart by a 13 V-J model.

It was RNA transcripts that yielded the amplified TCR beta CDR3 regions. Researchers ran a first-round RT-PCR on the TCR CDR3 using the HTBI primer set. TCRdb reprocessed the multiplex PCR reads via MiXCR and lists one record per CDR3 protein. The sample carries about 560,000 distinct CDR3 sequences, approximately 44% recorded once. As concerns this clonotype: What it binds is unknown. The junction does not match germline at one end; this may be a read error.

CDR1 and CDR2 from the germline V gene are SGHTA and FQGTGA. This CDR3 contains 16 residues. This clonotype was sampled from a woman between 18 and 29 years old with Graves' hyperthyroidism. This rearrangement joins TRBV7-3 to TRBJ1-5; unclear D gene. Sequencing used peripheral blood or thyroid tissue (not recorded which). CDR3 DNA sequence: TGTGCCAGCAGCTTAAGTTTCGCAGTTAGCAATCAGCCCCGGCATTTT. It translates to CASSLSFAVSNQPRHF.